The T cell receptor beta chain under discussion was sequenced for a study of cytotoxic CD8 clonotypes in ibrutinib-treated CLL. Study details: Among the patients, more than ten presented as relapsed/refractory and about 14 as treatment-naive; around 17 showed unmutated IGHV.

V lost 4 bases, J lost 9 bases, and 8 bases stayed unmatched. The CDR3 length is 15 residues. Germline CDR1 reads SGHRS; CDR2 reads YFSETQ. Data came from immunoSEQ multiplex PCR; TCRdb stores just in-frame clones and leaves some out. The sample includes some 4,000 clones, 75% to 85% of them seen just once. Comment on this clone: What it binds is unknown.

Study-wide points: On treatment, the uncommon public clonotypes contracted or remained stable.

The material was PBMCs, obtained before ibrutinib treatment. The sequence was collected from a human donor with chronic lymphocytic leukemia. The chain uses TRBV5-1 and TRBJ2-1; 12 bases match TRBD2. In DNA, the CDR3 is TGCGCCAGCAGCCCCCTAGCGGGAGGGCCGAGTGAGCAGTTCTTC. Its translation is CASSPLAGGPSEQFF.